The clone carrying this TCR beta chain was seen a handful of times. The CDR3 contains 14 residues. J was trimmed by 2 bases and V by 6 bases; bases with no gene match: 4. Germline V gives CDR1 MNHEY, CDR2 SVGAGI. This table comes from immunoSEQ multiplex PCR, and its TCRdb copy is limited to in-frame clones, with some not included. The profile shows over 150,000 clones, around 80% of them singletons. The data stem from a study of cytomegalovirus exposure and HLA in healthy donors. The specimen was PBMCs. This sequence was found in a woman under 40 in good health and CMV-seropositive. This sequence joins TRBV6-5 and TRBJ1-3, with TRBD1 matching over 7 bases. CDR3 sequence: CASSQQGTGNTIYF. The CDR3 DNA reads TGTGCCAGCAGCCAACAGGGGACTGGAAACACCATATATTTT.